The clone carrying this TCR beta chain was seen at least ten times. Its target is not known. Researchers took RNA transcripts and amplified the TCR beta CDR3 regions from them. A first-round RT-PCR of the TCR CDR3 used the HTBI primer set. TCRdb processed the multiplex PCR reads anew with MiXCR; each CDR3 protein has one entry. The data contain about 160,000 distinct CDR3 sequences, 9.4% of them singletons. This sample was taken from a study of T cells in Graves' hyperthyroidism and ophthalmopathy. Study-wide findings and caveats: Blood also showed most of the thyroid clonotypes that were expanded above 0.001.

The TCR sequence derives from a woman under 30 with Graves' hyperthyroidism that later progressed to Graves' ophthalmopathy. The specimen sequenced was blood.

The CDR3 DNA reads as TGTGCCAGCAATAAAGCGGGGGTAAGCTCCTACGAGCAGTACTTC. Amino acid sequence: CASNKAGVSSYEQYF. V is TRBV6-1 and J is TRBJ2-7, with 8 bases lining up with TRBD2. Unmatched junction bases numbered 8, after V lost 7 bases and J lost 0 bases. Germline CDR1 reads MNHNS; CDR2 reads SASEGT. The CDR3 totals 15 residues.